A single T cell receptor beta chain is shown here with its context. Its antigen is unidentified. This CDR3 has 13 amino acids. Per germline, CDR1 SNHLY and CDR2 FYNNEI. V lost 2 bases to trimming and J lost 4 bases; unmatched junction nucleotides: 1. Stated treatment: 15 to 20 received Ad26.COV2.S at low or high dose, single or two shots; a few received placebo; per-sample allocation not given. It was on day 63 after the first vaccine or placebo injection that samples were taken. An Ad26 vector was used to express Wuhan-strain SARS-CoV-2 spike as the vaccine. This sample was included in a study of Ad26.COV2.S vaccination and SARS-CoV-2 variants. Study-wide background: The vaccine Ad26.COV2.S was put into the muscle once, or twice with 56 days between.

Data came from immunoSEQ multiplex PCR; TCRdb stores just in-frame clones and leaves some out. The sample lists hundreds of thousands of clones; 70% to 90% were seen once. Points from the study as a whole: Vaccine recipients posted higher spike-specific TCR breadth than their placebo counterparts. After vaccination, reports described spike-specific CD8+ and CD4+ T cell responses as showing substantial breadth.

The chain combines TRBV2 with TRBJ2-5; 7 bases map to TRBD2. The clonotype was recovered from a person aged 18-65 years who received the Ad26.COV2.S COVID-19 vaccine or a placebo. The source material was peripheral blood, sampled in a trial of Ad26.COV2.S vaccine versus placebo. CDR3 coding DNA: TGTGCCAGCAGTGAACCTAGCGGAGAGACCCAGTACTTC. This codes for CASSEPSGETQYF.